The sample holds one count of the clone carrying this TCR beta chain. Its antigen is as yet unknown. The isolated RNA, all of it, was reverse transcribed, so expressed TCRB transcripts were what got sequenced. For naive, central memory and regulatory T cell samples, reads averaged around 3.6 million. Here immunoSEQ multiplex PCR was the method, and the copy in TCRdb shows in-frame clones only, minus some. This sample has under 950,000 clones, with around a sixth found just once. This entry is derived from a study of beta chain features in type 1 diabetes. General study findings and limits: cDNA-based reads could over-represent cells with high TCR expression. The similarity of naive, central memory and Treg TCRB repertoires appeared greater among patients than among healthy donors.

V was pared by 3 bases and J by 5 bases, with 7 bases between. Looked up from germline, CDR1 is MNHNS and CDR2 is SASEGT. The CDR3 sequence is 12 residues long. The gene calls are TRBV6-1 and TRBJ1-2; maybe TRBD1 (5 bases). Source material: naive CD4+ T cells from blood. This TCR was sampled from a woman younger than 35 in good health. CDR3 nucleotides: TGTGCCAGCAGTGACTCAGGGTATGGCTACACCTTC. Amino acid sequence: CASSDSGYGYTF.